The entry below describes one T cell receptor (beta chain). This sample was included in a study of CD4 and CD8 cells across lung adenocarcinoma regions. Donors had localized lung adenocarcinoma, a non-small cell lung cancer. TCRdb fed the PCR reads into MiXCR, producing one record per CDR3 protein. The table records roughly 20,000 distinct CDR3 sequences, less than 70% of them present only once. The V end was cut by 6 bases, the J end by 12 bases, with 25 bases between. The CDR3 covers 15 residues. Germline CDR1 WSHSY, CDR2 SAAADI. Sequencing was performed on CD8+ T cells from the center of a lung tumor. The V gene is TRBV10-2, the J gene TRBJ2-3; tentatively, D is TRBD1 or TRBD2 (6 bases each). This clonotype originated in a female donor with lung adenocarcinoma. The CD4 and CD8 labels of this study may be unreliable. The CDR3 loop reads CASSSGLRDTNIQYF. In DNA, the CDR3 is TGCGCCAGCAGCTCGGGGCTGCGGGACACAAACATTCAGTATTTT.